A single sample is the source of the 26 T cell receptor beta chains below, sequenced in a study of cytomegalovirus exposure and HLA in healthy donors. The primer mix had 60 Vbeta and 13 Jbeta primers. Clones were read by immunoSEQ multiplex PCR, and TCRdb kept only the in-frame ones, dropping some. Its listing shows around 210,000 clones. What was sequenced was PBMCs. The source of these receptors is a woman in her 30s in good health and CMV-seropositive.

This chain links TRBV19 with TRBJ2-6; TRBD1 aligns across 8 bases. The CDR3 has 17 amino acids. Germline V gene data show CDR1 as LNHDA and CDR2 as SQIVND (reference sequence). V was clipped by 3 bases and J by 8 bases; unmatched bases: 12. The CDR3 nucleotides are TGTGCCAGTAGTATCCGCCTTCCTGGACAGGGATCCAACGTCCTGACTTTC. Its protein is CASSIRLPGQGSNVLTF. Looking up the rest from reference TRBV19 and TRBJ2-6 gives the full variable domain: DGGITQSPKYLFRKEGQNVTLSCEQNLNHDAMYWYRQDPGQGLRLIYYSQIVNDFQKGDIAEGYSVSREKKESFPLTVTSAQKNPTAFYLCASSIRLPGQGSNVLTFGAGSRLTVL.

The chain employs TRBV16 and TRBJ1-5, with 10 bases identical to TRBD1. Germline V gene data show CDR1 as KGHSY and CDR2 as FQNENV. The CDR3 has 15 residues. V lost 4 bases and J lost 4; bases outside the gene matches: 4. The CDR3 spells CASSLPGQGNQPQHF. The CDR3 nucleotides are TGTGCCAGCAGCCTGCCGGGACAGGGGAATCAGCCCCAGCATTTT.

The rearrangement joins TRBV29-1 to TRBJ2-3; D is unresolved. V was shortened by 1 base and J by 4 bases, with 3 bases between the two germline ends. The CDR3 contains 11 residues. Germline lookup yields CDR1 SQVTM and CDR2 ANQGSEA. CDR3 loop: CSVEGADTQYF. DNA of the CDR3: TGCAGCGTTGAAGGCGCAGATACGCAGTATTTT.

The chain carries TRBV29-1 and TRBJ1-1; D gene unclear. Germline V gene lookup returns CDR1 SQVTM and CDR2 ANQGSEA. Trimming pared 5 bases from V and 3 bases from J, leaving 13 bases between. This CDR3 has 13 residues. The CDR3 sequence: CSVTLTGDTEAFF. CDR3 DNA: TGCAGCGTTACCCTTACCGGGGACACTGAAGCTTTCTTT.

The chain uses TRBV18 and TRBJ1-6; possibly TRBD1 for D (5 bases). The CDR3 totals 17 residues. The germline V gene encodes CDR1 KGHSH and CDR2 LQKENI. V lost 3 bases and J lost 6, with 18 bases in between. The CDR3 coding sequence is TGTGCCAGCTCACCGTCCGCCCCGCGGGGGACTAATTCACCCCTCCACTTT. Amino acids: CASSPSAPRGTNSPLHF.

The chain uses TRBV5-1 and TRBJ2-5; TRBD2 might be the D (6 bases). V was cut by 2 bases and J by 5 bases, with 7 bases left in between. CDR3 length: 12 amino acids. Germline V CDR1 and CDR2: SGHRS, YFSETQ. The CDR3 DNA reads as TGCGCCAGCAGCTTACGGGAGGAGACCCAGTACTTC. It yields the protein CASSLREETQYF.

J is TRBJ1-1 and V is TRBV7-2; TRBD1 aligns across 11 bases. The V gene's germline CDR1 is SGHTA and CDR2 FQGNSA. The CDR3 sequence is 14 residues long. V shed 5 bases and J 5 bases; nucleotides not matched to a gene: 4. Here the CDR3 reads CASSLGQGATEAFF. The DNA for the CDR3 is TGTGCCAGCAGCCTTGGACAGGGGGCTACTGAAGCTTTCTTT. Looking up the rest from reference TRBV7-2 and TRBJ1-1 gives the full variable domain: GAGVSQSPSNKVTEKGKDVELRCDPISGHTALYWYRQSLGQGLEFLIYFQGNSAPDKSGLPSDRFSAERTGGSVSTLTIQRTQQEDSAVYLCASSLGQGATEAFFGQGTRLTVV.

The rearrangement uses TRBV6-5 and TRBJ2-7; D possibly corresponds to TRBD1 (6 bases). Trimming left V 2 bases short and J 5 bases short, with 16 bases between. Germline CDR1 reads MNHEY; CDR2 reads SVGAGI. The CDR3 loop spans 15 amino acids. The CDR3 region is CASSYRAGEMNEQYF. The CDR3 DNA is TGTGCCAGCAGTTACAGGGCAGGGGAGATGAACGAGCAGTACTTC.

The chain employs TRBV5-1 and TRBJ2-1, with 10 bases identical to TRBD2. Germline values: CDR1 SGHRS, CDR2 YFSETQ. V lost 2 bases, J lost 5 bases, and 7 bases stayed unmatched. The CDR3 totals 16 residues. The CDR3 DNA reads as TGCGCCAGCAGCTTAATCCCGGGACTAGCGAACAATGAGCAGTTCTTC. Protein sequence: CASSLIPGLANNEQFF.

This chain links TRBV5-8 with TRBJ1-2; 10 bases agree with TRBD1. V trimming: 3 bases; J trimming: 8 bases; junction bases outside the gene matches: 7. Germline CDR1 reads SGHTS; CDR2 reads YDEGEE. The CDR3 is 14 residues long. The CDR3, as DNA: TGTGCCAGCAGCTGGGACAGGGGTGGAAGCGGCTACACCTTC. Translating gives CASSWDRGGSGYTF.

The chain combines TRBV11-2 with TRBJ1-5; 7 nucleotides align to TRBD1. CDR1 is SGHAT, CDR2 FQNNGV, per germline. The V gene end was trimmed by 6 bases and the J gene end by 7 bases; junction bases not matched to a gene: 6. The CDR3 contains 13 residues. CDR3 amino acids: CASSQQGTQPQHF. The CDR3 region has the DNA TGTGCCAGCAGTCAACAGGGGACGCAGCCCCAGCATTTT. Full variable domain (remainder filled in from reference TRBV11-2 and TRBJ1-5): EAGVAQSPRYKIIEKRQSVAFWCNPISGHATLYWYQQILGQGPKLLIQFQNNGVVDDSQLPKDRFSAERLKGVDSTLKIQPAKLEDSAVYLCASSQQGTQPQHFGDGTRLSIL.

CDR3: CASYGQVTGEQYF. The CDR3 DNA reads as TGTGCCAGCTACGGACAAGTGACAGGGGAGCAGTACTTC. This rearrangement joins TRBV27 to TRBJ2-7; 7 bases map to TRBD1. The CDR3 loop spans 13 amino acids. CDR1 MNHEY and CDR2 SMNVEV come from the germline V gene (reference sequence). V lost 8 bases and J lost 7; bases outside the gene matches: 11.

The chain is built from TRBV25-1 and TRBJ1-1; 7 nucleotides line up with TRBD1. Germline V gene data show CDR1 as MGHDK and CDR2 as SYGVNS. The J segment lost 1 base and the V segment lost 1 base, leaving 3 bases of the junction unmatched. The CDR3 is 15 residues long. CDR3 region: CASSEFGTANTEAFF. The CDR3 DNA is TGTGCCAGCAGTGAATTTGGGACAGCGAACACTGAAGCTTTCTTT.

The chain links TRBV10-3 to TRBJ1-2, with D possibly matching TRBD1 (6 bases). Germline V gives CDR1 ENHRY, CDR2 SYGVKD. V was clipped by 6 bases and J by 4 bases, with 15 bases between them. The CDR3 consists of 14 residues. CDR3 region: CAIRSTGQRYGYTF. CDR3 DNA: TGTGCCATCAGGTCCACGGGACAACGCTATGGCTACACCTTC.

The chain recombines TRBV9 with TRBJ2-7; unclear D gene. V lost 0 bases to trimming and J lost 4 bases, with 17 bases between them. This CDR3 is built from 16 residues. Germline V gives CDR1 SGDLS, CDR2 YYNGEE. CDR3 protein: CASSVASFSLLYEQYF. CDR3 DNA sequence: TGTGCCAGCAGCGTAGCTTCCTTCTCCCTTTTATACGAGCAGTACTTC.

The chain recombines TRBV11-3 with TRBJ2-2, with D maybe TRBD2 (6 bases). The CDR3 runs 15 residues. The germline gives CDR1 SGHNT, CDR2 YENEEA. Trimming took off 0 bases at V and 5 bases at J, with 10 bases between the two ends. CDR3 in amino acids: CASSLDRRGTGELFF. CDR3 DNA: TGTGCCAGCAGCTTAGATCGGCGGGGTACCGGGGAGCTGTTTTTT.

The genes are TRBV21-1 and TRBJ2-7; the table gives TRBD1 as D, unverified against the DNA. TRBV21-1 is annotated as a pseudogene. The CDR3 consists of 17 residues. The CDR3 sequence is CASNLLPGQGVPYEQYF. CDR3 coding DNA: TGTGCCAGCAACCTTTTACCGGGACAGGGTGTACCCTACGAGCAGTACTTC.

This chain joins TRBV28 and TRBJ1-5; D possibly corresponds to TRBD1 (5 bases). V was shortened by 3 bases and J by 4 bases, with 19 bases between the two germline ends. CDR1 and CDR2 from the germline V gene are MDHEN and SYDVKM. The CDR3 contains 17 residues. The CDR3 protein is CASSFFAVKRGNQPQHF. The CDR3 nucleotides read TGTGCCAGCAGTTTCTTCGCGGTAAAAAGGGGTAATCAGCCCCAGCATTTT.

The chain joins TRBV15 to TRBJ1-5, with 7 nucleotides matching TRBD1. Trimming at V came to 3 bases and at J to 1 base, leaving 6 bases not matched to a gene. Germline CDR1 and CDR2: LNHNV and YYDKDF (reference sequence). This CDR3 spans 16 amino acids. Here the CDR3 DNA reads TGTGCCACCAGCAGGACAGGGTCGATAAGCAATCAGCCCCAGCATTTT. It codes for CATSRTGSISNQPQHF.

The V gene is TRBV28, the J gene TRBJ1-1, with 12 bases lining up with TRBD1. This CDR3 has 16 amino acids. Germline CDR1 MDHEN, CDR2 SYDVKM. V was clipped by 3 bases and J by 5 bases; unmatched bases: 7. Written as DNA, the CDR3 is TGTGCCAGCAGTTTTGGGACAGGGGGCATGGGAACTGAAGCTTTCTTT. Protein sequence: CASSFGTGGMGTEAFF.

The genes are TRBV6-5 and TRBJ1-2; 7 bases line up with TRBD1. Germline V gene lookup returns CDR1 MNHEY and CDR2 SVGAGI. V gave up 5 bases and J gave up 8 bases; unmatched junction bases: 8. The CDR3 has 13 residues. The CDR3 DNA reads TGTGCCAGCAGTACGACAGGGTCTTACGGCTACACCTTC. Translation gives CASSTTGSYGYTF.

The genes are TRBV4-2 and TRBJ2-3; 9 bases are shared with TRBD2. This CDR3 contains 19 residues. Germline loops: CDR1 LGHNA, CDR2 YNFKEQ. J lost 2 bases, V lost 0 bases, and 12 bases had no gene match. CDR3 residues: CASSQETIGAGGNTDTQYF. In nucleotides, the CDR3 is TGTGCCAGCAGCCAAGAAACTATAGGAGCGGGGGGAAACACAGATACGCAGTATTTT.

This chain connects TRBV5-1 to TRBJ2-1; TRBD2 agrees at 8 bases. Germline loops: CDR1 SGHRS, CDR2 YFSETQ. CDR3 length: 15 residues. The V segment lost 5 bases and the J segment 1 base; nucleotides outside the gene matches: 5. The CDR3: CASSLSGDSYNEQFF. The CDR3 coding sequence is TGCGCCAGCAGTCTTAGCGGGGATTCCTACAATGAGCAGTTCTTC. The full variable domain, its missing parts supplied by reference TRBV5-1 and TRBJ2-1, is KAGVTQTPRYLIKTRGQQVTLSCSPISGHRSVSWYQQTPGQGLQFLFEYFSETQRNKGNFPGRFSGRQFSNSRSEMNVSTLELGDSALYLCASSLSGDSYNEQFFGPGTRLTVL.

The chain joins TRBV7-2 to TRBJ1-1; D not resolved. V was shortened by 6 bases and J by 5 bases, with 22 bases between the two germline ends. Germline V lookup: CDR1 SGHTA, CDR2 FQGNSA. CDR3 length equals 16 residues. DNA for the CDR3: TGTGCCAGCAGGCTTAACTTTAGGGAGGTGTGGACTGAAGCTTTCTTT. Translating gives CASRLNFREVWTEAFF.

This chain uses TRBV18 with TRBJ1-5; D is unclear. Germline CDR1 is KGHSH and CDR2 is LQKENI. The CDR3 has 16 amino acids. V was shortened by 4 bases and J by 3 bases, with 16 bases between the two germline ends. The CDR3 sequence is CASSLNGPANNQPQHF. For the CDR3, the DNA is TGTGCCAGCTCACTAAACGGTCCCGCTAACAATCAGCCCCAGCATTTT.

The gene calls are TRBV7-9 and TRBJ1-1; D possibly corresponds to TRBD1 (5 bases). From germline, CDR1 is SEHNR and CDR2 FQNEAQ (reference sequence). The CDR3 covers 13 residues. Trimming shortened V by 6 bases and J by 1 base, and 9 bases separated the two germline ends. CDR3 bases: TGTGCCAGCAGGTTACAGGAGAACACTGAAGCTTTCTTT. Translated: CASRLQENTEAFF.